The sequence of this T cell receptor (beta chain) was determined in a study of blood T cell repertoires in COVID-19. Clones were read by immunoSEQ multiplex PCR, and TCRdb kept only the in-frame ones, dropping some. The repertoire includes approximately 300,000 clones, roughly 86% of them detected once, and over 2% sits in the top ten. Trimming shortened V by 6 bases and J by 4 bases, and 12 bases separated the two germline ends. Germline CDR1 and CDR2: MNHEY and SVGAGI. The CDR3 totals 13 residues. This clone was detected once. Sequencing used PBMCs or T cells enriched from blood (not recorded which). This rearrangement joins TRBV6-5 to TRBJ2-5; tentative D call: TRBD2 (5 bases). The sequence was obtained from a woman younger than 30 who had recovered from COVID-19. Here the CDR3 DNA reads TGTGCCAGCAGCCAAACCGGGGTAGAGACCCAGTACTTC. It codes for CASSQTGVETQYF.